The rows below give T cell receptor beta chains drawn from one sample of a study of Graves' ophthalmopathy and Graves' hyperthyroidism. One entry per CDR3 protein, called by TCRdb with MiXCR from the multiplex PCR reads. The sample includes around 470,000 distinct CDR3 sequences, about an eighth of them seen just once. The sample consisted of blood. The receptors come from a young woman with Graves' ophthalmopathy. CDR3s include the opening cysteine and the closing phenylalanine or tryptophan. A D gene is named only where the DNA matches it firmly. Clone size is stated in some rows and not others, as once, few, many or a class when expanded.

d_call j_call v_call clone_size cdr3_nt cdr3_aa
- TRBJ2-7 TRBV20-1 - TGCAGTGCTACTAGTGGGGGTTCATACGAGCAGTACTTC CSATSGGSYEQYF
- TRBJ1-6 TRBV12-3/TRBV12-4 many TGTGCCAGCAGTTTAGGTTGGGTTCCGATGAATTCACCCCTCCACTTT CASSLGWVPMNSPLHF
TRBD1 TRBJ1-1 TRBV5-1 many TGCGCCAGCAGCCTGGAGGCACAGGGGGCGTTGAACACTGAAGCTTTCTTT CASSLEAQGALNTEAFF
- TRBJ2-5 TRBV2 - TGTGCCAGCGTTGTGGAAGAGACCCAGTACTTC CASVVEETQYF
TRBD1 TRBJ2-7 TRBV12-3/TRBV12-4 many TGTGCCAGCAGTCCAGGGACAGATGTACCCTACGAGCAGTACTTC CASSPGTDVPYEQYF
- TRBJ2-4 TRBV6-1 many TGTGCCAGCAGGGGGACTTTGGGCAAAAACATTCAGTACTTC CASRGTLGKNIQYF
- TRBJ2-6 TRBV3-1 - TGTGCCAGCAGCCCACAAGGGAGGAGACAGGAGATCTCTGGGGCCAACGTCCTGACTTTC CASSPQGRRQEISGANVLTF
- TRBJ1-1 TRBV6-1 many TGTGCCAGCAGGGGGTGGCTTGGAATGAACACTGAAGCTTTCTTT CASRGWLGMNTEAFF
- TRBJ2-5 TRBV19 few TGTGCCAGTAGTGTAACTCAGAAAAAGGAGACCCAGTACTTC CASSVTQKKETQYF
- TRBJ1-3 TRBV11-2 many TGTGCCAGCAGCTCCGAAACCGGGATGTCTGGAAACACCATATATTTT CASSSETGMSGNTIYF
TRBD1 TRBJ1-1 TRBV10-3 few TGTGCCATCAGGGATGACAGGGAGGCCACTGAAGCTTTCTTT CAIRDDREATEAFF
TRBD2 TRBJ2-5 TRBV11-1 many TGTGCCAGCAGCTTTTTCTTATTAGCGGGAGTGGTGGAAGAGACCCAGTACTTC CASSFFLLAGVVEETQYF
TRBD1 TRBJ1-1 TRBV28 - TGTGCCAGCAGTGGTAGGGGGCGTAGTGAAGCTTTCTTT CASSGRGRSEAFF
- TRBJ1-2 TRBV5-1 many TGCGCCAGCAGCGTTTCACCGGGACGGCCAAACTATGGCTACACCTTC CASSVSPGRPNYGYTF
- TRBJ2-5 TRBV3-1 few TGTGCCAGCAGCCAAGATTTAAAGACCCAGTACTTC CASSQDLKTQYF
- TRBJ1-1 TRBV20-1 many TGCAGTGCTAGTCCCGCCCTGGGCGAAATAGAAGCTTTCTTT CSASPALGEIEAFF
- TRBJ1-2 TRBV5-1 - TGTGCCAGCAGCCCCGGGGGAAGGCCGGCGTTTCCCTATGGCTACATCTTC CASSPGGRPAFPYGYIF
- TRBJ1-1 TRBV28 many TGTGCCAGCATTTCTGTGGATCGAGGAACTGAAGCTTTCTTT CASISVDRGTEAFF
TRBD1 TRBJ2-7 TRBV6-1 - TGTGCCAGCAGTGGACCCCGGACAGGCTGGTCTGGTGAGCAGTACTTC CASSGPRTGWSGEQYF
- TRBJ2-7 TRBV6-5 many TGTGCCAGCAGTTACTCCCCCTCGATAACCTACGAGCAGTACTTC CASSYSPSITYEQYF
- TRBJ2-7 TRBV29-1 many TGCAGCGTTGAATGGAGGGGTTTATTCGATACGGGCGAGCAGTACTTC CSVEWRGLFDTGEQYF
- TRBJ1-2 TRBV12-3/TRBV12-4 - TGTGCCAGCAGTTTACAGGGGTCGTTTAACTATGGCTACACCTTC CASSLQGSFNYGYTF
TRBD1 TRBJ1-6 TRBV6-1 few TGTGCCAGCATCAGGGGGAGCTCCTATAATTCACCCCTCCACTTT CASIRGSSYNSPLHF
TRBD1 TRBJ1-5 TRBV2 many TGTGCCAGCAGCGCGGACAGGGGGGCCCATCAGCCCCAGCATTTT CASSADRGAHQPQHF
- TRBJ2-5 TRBV28 many TGTGCCAGCAATCCCGCAGGGGTTGGTGAGACCCAGTACTTC CASNPAGVGETQYF
- TRBJ2-7 TRBV12-3/TRBV12-4 many TGTGCCAGCAGTTCCCCCTATGTCTCCTACGAGCAGTACTTC CASSSPYVSYEQYF
TRBD2 TRBJ2-5 TRBV28 many TGTGCCAGCAGTTCCTTGAGTAGCGGGAGGCGGCAAGAGACCCAGTACTTC CASSSLSSGRRQETQYF
- TRBJ2-5 TRBV11-2 many TGTGCCAGCACGTCCCGTGGCCAAGAGACCCAGTACTTC CASTSRGQETQYF
- TRBJ2-7 TRBV11-2 - TGTGCCAGCAGCCATGGACCCGCCGCCTACGAGCAGTACTTC CASSHGPAAYEQYF
- TRBJ1-2 TRBV2 many TGTGCCAGCAGCGACAGAGATAACTATGGCTACACCTTC CASSDRDNYGYTF
TRBD2 TRBJ2-7 TRBV5-1 many TGCGCCAGCAGCCTCGAAGGGACTAGCGGAGGCTACGAGCAGTACTTC CASSLEGTSGGYEQYF
- TRBJ2-7 TRBV30 many TGTGCCTGGAGCGTAGCACCGAGAAACTACGAGCAGTACTTC CAWSVAPRNYEQYF
- TRBJ1-1 TRBV27 many TGTGCCTGCAGAGGAGACATGAACACTGAAGCTTTCTTT CACRGDMNTEAFF
TRBD1 TRBJ1-1 TRBV7-6 many TGTGCCAGCAGCACGGGACAGACGAACACTGAAGCTTTCTTT CASSTGQTNTEAFF
- TRBJ1-1 TRBV28 many TGTGCCAGCAGAAACTGGGGGACTGAAGCTTTCTTT CASRNWGTEAFF
- TRBJ1-2 TRBV28 many TGTGCCAGCAGCCCGTACTCCCTCCGGGACACTACTAGCTATGGCTACACCTTC CASSPYSLRDTTSYGYTF
- TRBJ1-1 TRBV2 many TGTGCCAGCAGTGAAGCGGGCCTGGGGGGCACTGAAGCTTTCTTT CASSEAGLGGTEAFF
TRBD1 TRBJ2-2 TRBV6-1 many TGTGCCAGCAACAACAGGGGATCCGGGGAGCTGTTTTTT CASNNRGSGELFF
TRBD1 TRBJ2-7 TRBV2 few TGTGCCAGCAGCCTGCGACAGGGTGACTCCGAGCAGTACTTC CASSLRQGDSEQYF
TRBD1 TRBJ2-2 TRBV24-1 many TGTGCCACCAGTCCCCTCCACGGACAGGGGAGTTATACCGGGGAGCTGTTTTTT CATSPLHGQGSYTGELFF
TRBD2 TRBJ2-3 TRBV12-3/TRBV12-4 many TGTGCCAGCAGTTTTGGTTTTAGCGGGAGCGCTCATACGCAGTATTTT CASSFGFSGSAHTQYF
- TRBJ2-7 TRBV29-1 many TGCAGCGTTGACGGGGCGCCCTACGAGCAGTACTTC CSVDGAPYEQYF
TRBD2 TRBJ2-5 TRBV11-2 - TGTGCCAGCCGCCGAACGGGACTAGCGCAAAAAGAGACCCAGTACTTC CASRRTGLAQKETQYF
- TRBJ1-6 TRBV6-1 - TGTGCCAGCAGTCCCCGGGGCCAGAATAATTCACCCCTCCACTTT CASSPRGQNNSPLHF
- TRBJ2-7 TRBV30 many TGTGCCTGCCAGGGACCCCATCTCTTCGAGCAGTACTTC CACQGPHLFEQYF
TRBD2 TRBJ2-2 TRBV9 few TGTGCCAGCAGCGTAGGCGCGGGGGGGCCCCAATCGGGGACCGGGGAGCTGTTTTTT CASSVGAGGPQSGTGELFF
TRBD1 TRBJ1-2 TRBV11-2 few TGTGCCAGCAGCTGGTTATGGCGGGGGTCGACAGGGCGGGCCTATGGCTACACCTTC CASSWLWRGSTGRAYGYTF
- TRBJ2-2 TRBV6-1 many TGTGCCAGCAGTGAATTTTTATCCGGGGAGCTGTTTTTT CASSEFLSGELFF
- TRBJ2-7 TRBV6-1 many TGTGCCAGCATCAGACACACGAGCTCCTACGAGCAGTACTTC CASIRHTSSYEQYF
TRBD1 TRBJ1-2 TRBV30 many TGTGCCTGGGGACAGGGATATGGCTACACCTTC CAWGQGYGYTF
TRBD1 TRBJ1-6 TRBV6-5 many TGTGCCAGCAGTTACCTGGGGACAGGGACACTTCGGAGGGGTTCACCCCTCCACTTT CASSYLGTGTLRRGSPLHF
- TRBJ1-3 TRBV12-5 - TGTGCTAGTGGTCTTGTCGCTTGCACCATATATTTT CASGLVACTIYF
- TRBJ2-7 TRBV6-1 many TGTGCCAGCAGCTCCGGGTGGGAGCAGTACTTC CASSSGWEQYF
TRBD2 TRBJ2-5 TRBV7-9 few TGTGCCAGCACCCAGCCCCAGGGACGGGGGGTGTTC CASTQPQGRGVF
- TRBJ2-2 TRBV20-1 - TGCAGTGCTAGAGACCCGCAGCCCGGGGAGCTGTTTTTT CSARDPQPGELFF
- TRBJ1-1 TRBV28 many TGTGCCAGCAGTTTACGGAAGGGGGGGAACACTGAAGCTTTCTTT CASSLRKGGNTEAFF
TRBD1 TRBJ1-1 TRBV12-3/TRBV12-4 many TGTGCCAGCAGTTCCGACAGGGATCGGTCTGAAGCTTTCTTT CASSSDRDRSEAFF
TRBD1 TRBJ2-4 TRBV5-1 few TGCGCCAGCAGTTTCACAGGGGGCTCCCAAAACATTCAGTACTTC CASSFTGGSQNIQYF
- TRBJ2-2 TRBV12-3/TRBV12-4 many TGTGCCAGCAGCTCCGGGTCCGTCACTCTCCCCGGGGAGCTGTTTTTT CASSSGSVTLPGELFF